This T cell receptor beta chain is from a study of T cell responses to AZD1222 COVID-19 vaccine. This clone was counted a few times. What it binds is not known. Only in-frame clones appear in the TCRdb table, and some are missing; sequencing was by immunoSEQ multiplex PCR. Altogether about 78,000 clones are present, around 90% being singletons, with the ten largest covering approximately 4.8%. CDR3 size: 14 residues. The V gene end was trimmed by 5 bases and the J gene end by 6 bases; junction bases not matched to a gene: 8. CDR1 is SGHVS, CDR2 FQNEAQ, per germline. Findings of the study overall: Targets within unmutated variant regions were reportedly found for nearly half of spike-specific TCRs. The CD4 TCRs associated with vaccination extended across spike and predominated at 160-218 and 743-854. Baseline seropositivity occurred in only a handful of AZD1222 recipients.

The sequencing used peripheral blood, collected on day 0 of MenACWY control vaccination. The chain has TRBV7-8 and TRBJ2-7, with 9 bases that match TRBD1. This sequence originates from an adult in good health. The CDR3: CASSIGTGTLEQYF. Here the CDR3 DNA reads TGTGCCAGCAGCATAGGGACAGGGACCCTCGAGCAGTACTTC.